This is a list of T cell receptor beta chains from one sample in a study of CD4 and CD8 cells across lung adenocarcinoma regions. TCRdb itself ran the PCR reads through MiXCR, one entry per CDR3 protein. Of about 3,400 distinct CDR3 sequences listed, approximately 65% are singletons. Material: CD8+ T cells from the margin of a lung tumor. These receptors all stem from a female donor with lung adenocarcinoma. The CD4 and CD8 labels of this study may be unreliable. Both conserved end residues are part of each CDR3. The size field is filled for only some rows; it gives once, few, many or a size class.

TRBV7-2	TRBJ2-3	NA	CASSLAPSGSTDTQYF
TRBV7-8	TRBJ2-5	NA	CASSLGGLAGVGETQYF
TRBV6-1	TRBJ2-1	NA	CASSEDWTAKAYEQFF
TRBV11-3	TRBJ2-7	NA	CASSSGSPAGEQYF
TRBV10-3	TRBJ2-3	NA	CAGSGNTDTQYF
TRBV7-2	TRBJ2-1	NA	CASSGSSRVRTYNEQFF
TRBV6-5	NA	NA	CASSYSGTTYEQYF
TRBV6-5	TRBJ2-2	large	CASSSPSGEDTGELFF
TRBV4-1	TRBJ2-3	once	CARGQGGCEPDTQYF
TRBV12-3/TRBV12-4	TRBJ2-1	NA	CASSWSEQFF
TRBV11-2	TRBJ2-1	NA	CASSPTSGGYNEQFF
TRBV6-1	NA	NA	CASSEVWEQYF
TRBV6-1	TRBJ2-7	NA	CASSEDLKTQRCEQYF
TRBV14	TRBJ2-5	NA	CASSQESPGAGETQYF
TRBV6-1	TRBJ1-1	NA	CASKKQNTEAFF
TRBV6-1	NA	NA	CASSEFIGQGDTLETQYF
TRBV6-1	TRBJ1-5	medium-sized	CASNPGVQGNQPQHF
TRBV6-1	TRBJ2-1	few	CASSPTSGRFNEQFF
TRBV6-4	TRBJ2-1	NA	CASSAKGEGSYNEQFF
TRBV10-3	TRBJ2-2	once	CAISDQGWRAGVGELFF
TRBV6-1	TRBJ2-7	few	CASTASTWREVYEQYF
TRBV6-1	TRBJ2-2	large	CASRGLAGTGELFF
TRBV6-1	TRBJ2-1	NA	CASRSGTGVVDEQFF
TRBV6-1	TRBJ1-4	NA	CASSDGGLPEKLFF
TRBV6-1	TRBJ1-3	NA	CASSEQETPGNTIYF
TRBV4-3	TRBJ2-2	NA	CASSHSGTGGWGELFF
TRBV6-1	TRBJ2-5	NA	CASSLEAPIETQYF
TRBV6-1	TRBJ1-5	NA	CASSERVGFNQPQHF
TRBV6-1	TRBJ2-5	NA	CARGDGGRDQETQYF
TRBV3-1	TRBJ1-1	NA	CASSPPGTYGTEAFF
TRBV4-3	TRBJ2-2	NA	CASSQQQAGTGELFF
TRBV7-2	TRBJ2-7	once	CASSGIAGGAGEQYF